This T cell receptor (beta chain) was observed in a study of siplizumab effects on memory and regulatory T cells. General study points: Only a minority of proliferating CD4+ or CD8+ clones had an assignable naive or memory phenotype, with roughly 80-97% lacking one.

With regard to this clone: Its target is unknown.

The V gene's germline CDR1 is MNHNS and CDR2 SASEGT. V shed 5 bases and J shed 2 bases, with 13 bases lying between them. The CDR3 is 14 residues long. Generated by immunoSEQ multiplex PCR, the TCRdb table keeps only in-frame clones and is missing some. The data hold some 100,000 clones, with about 95% observed a single time. The chain combines TRBV6-1 with TRBJ2-7; D remains unclear. The sequence derives from a human donor in good health. The sample taken for sequencing was non-Treg CD4+ T cells sorted from blood. The CDR3 DNA follows: TGTGCCAGCAGTTGGTATACTTTAGCCTACGAGCAGTACTTC. Translation: CASSWYTLAYEQYF.